This T cell receptor (beta chain) came from a study of blood T cell repertoires in COVID-19. Turning to the study itself: From the United States, Italy and Spain came samples of acute and convalescent COVID-19.

The data were produced by immunoSEQ multiplex PCR, yet TCRdb's version contains in-frame clones alone and is incomplete. This sample has some 260,000 clones; about 86% occur once, and the top ten carry under 5%. The CDR3 runs to 15 residues. Trimming took off 4 bases at V and 10 bases at J, with 22 bases between the two ends. Germline CDR1 and CDR2: SEHNR and FQNEAQ (reference sequence). The study drew participants aged roughly 18 to 95 years from roughly 25 US areas. Clinical history as reported by participants underpinned cohort assignment. The origin of this receptor is a man aged 30-40 years with acute COVID-19. The material sequenced was PBMCs or T cells enriched from blood (not recorded which). The chain is built from TRBV7-9 and TRBJ1-2; perhaps TRBD1 as D (6 bases). The CDR3 region has the DNA TGTGCCAGCAGCTCTGCAGGACAGCTCCCCTCGGCCTACACCTTC. This translates into CASSSAGQLPSAYTF. The entire variable domain, with the rest obtained from reference TRBV7-9 and TRBJ1-2, is as follows: DTGVSQNPRHKITKRGQNVTFRCDPISEHNRLYWYRQTLGQGPEFLTYFQNEAQLEKSRLLSDRFSAERPKGSFSTLEIQRTEQGDSAMYLCASSSAGQLPSAYTFGSGTRLTVV.